The next 19 T cell receptor beta chains were all read from a single sample in a study of blood T cell repertoires in COVID-19. Assay used: immunoSEQ multiplex PCR; TCRdb lists only in-frame clones, some missing. The table includes 150,000 to 200,000 clones, 75% to 85% detected once. The sample was peripheral blood. The source of these receptors is a woman between 40 and 50 years old with COVID-19, enrolled during active disease.

The chain uses TRBV7-4 and TRBJ1-5; D might be TRBD1 (5 bases). The CDR3 length is 14 residues. The ends were cut back, 1 base at V and 3 bases at J, with 7 bases in the middle. Germline V gene lookup returns CDR1 SGHVT and CDR2 SQSDAQ. CDR3 region: CASSLGQFNQPQHF. In DNA form, the CDR3 reads TGTGCCAGCAGCTTAGGACAGTTCAATCAGCCCCAGCATTTT.

V is TRBV2 and J is TRBJ2-7; 8 bases are a match to TRBD2. The V and J ends lost 2 bases and 0 bases, in that order; junction bases with no gene match: 3. The CDR3 is 15 residues long. Germline V gene data show CDR1 as SNHLY and CDR2 as FYNNEI. The CDR3 spells CASSERLASSYEQYV. CDR3 DNA: TGTGCCAGCAGTGAACGACTAGCGAGCTCCTACGAGCAGTACGTC.

This clone occurred once. This chain joins TRBV18 and TRBJ1-5, with D hard to call. Trimming left V 6 bases short and J 6 bases short, with 18 bases between. CDR3 length equals 15 residues. Germline-derived CDR1 and CDR2 are KGHSH and LQKENI. The CDR3 here is CASSNDGGLGQPQHF. Here the CDR3 DNA reads TGTGCCAGCTCGAACGACGGAGGACTGGGTCAGCCCCAGCATTTT.

This clone was recorded only once. The V call is TRBV5-6, the J call TRBJ1-5, with TRBD1 matching 7 bases. The V segment lost 4 bases and the J segment 9 bases; nucleotides outside the gene matches: 10. Per germline, CDR1 SGHDT and CDR2 YYEEEE. This CDR3 contains 14 residues. DNA for the CDR3: TGTGCCAGCAGCAACAGGGGACCGGGGAGGCCCCAGCATTTT. Protein sequence: CASSNRGPGRPQHF.

J is TRBJ2-3 and V is TRBV6-5; 7 nucleotides match TRBD1. Germline loops: CDR1 MNHEY, CDR2 SVGAGI. CDR3 length: 14 residues. Unmatched junction bases numbered 7, after V lost 6 bases and J lost 4 bases. CDR3 loop: CASRLQGTADTQYF. In nucleotides, the CDR3 is TGTGCCAGCAGACTACAGGGGACCGCAGATACGCAGTATTTT.

The CDR3 reads CASSLAGGYNEQFF. The CDR3 DNA reads TGTGCCAGTAGCCTAGCGGGAGGATACAATGAGCAGTTCTTC. The gene calls are TRBV19 and TRBJ2-1; 11 bases are a match to TRBD2. The V and J ends lost 6 bases and 4 bases, in that order; junction bases with no gene match: 2. CDR3 length: 14 amino acids. The germline V gene encodes CDR1 LNHDA and CDR2 SQIVND (reference sequence).

The chain is built from TRBV4-1 and TRBJ2-5; 11 nucleotides agree with TRBD2. With 1 base clipped from V and 5 bases from J, the junction kept 6 bases outside the gene matches. This CDR3 spans 16 amino acids. Germline V gene data show CDR1 as MGHRA and CDR2 as YSYEKL. CDR3 protein: CASSQGASGRRETQYF. In DNA form, the CDR3 reads TGCGCCAGCAGCCAAGGGGCTAGCGGGAGGAGGGAGACCCAGTACTTC.

The V and J genes are TRBV2 and TRBJ2-2; 7 positions match TRBD1. Trimming cost V 6 bases and J 4 bases; bases outside gene matches: 5. This CDR3 has 14 amino acids. Germline CDR1 is SNHLY and CDR2 is FYNNEI. Here the CDR3 reads CASRIGQATGELFF. CDR3 nucleotide sequence: TGTGCCAGCAGGATTGGACAGGCCACCGGGGAGCTGTTTTTT.

The chain recombines TRBV30 with TRBJ1-6; D uncertain. CDR1 is GTSNPN, CDR2 SVGIG, per germline (reference sequence). The CDR3 is 13 residues long. Trimming left V 0 bases short and J 5 bases short, with 5 bases between. The CDR3 loop is CAWSVRDNSPLHF. DNA of the CDR3: TGTGCCTGGAGTGTCCGAGATAATTCACCCCTCCACTTT.

The chain is built from TRBV11-2 and TRBJ2-7; TRBD2 might be the D (6 bases). There are 15 residues in the CDR3. Looked up from germline, CDR1 is SGHAT and CDR2 is FQNNGV. Trimming took 3 bases from V and 3 from J, leaving 15 bases between them. CDR3 DNA sequence: TGTGCCAGCAGCTTCCTTTTCGGGAGTGGCTACGAGCAGTACTTC. Translating gives CASSFLFGSGYEQYF.

This clone appeared a single time. This chain connects TRBV6-5 to TRBJ2-3; D unclear. Trimming left V 10 bases short and J 2 bases short, with 10 bases between. The CDR3 extends over 12 amino acids. Germline V gives CDR1 MNHEY, CDR2 SVGAGI. CDR3 sequence: CANQQLTDTQYF. The CDR3 DNA reads TGTGCCAACCAACAGCTCACAGATACGCAGTATTTT.

V and J are TRBV5-1 and TRBJ1-6; D unresolved. The CDR3 runs 14 residues. Germline CDR1 and CDR2: SGHRS and YFSETQ. Deletions cut 1 base from V and 11 bases from J, with 13 bases between. CDR3 nucleotides: TGCGCCAGCAGCTTGCTAGGCGGAGAGGCACCCCTCCACTTT. Translation gives CASSLLGGEAPLHF.

This clone occurred once. J is TRBJ2-1 and V is TRBV7-9, with 12 bases fitting TRBD2. The CDR3 has 15 residues. CDR1 is SEHNR and CDR2 is FQNEAQ in the germline V gene (reference sequence). After removal of 6 bases from V and 9 bases from J, the junction contained 9 bases not matched to a gene. In nucleotides, the CDR3 is TGTGCCAGCAGGCGACTAGCGGGAGAACGGAGTGAGCAGTTCTTC. Translated: CASRRLAGERSEQFF. Based on the CDR3 plus reference TRBV7-9 and TRBJ2-1, the full variable domain is DTGVSQNPRHKITKRGQNVTFRCDPISEHNRLYWYRQTLGQGPEFLTYFQNEAQLEKSRLLSDRFSAERPKGSFSTLEIQRTEQGDSAMYLCASRRLAGERSEQFFGPGTRLTVL.

The chain carries TRBV6-6 and TRBJ2-7; D is perhaps TRBD1 (8 bases). The CDR3 length is 14 residues. V was shortened by 6 bases and J by 6 bases, with 18 bases between the two germline ends. CDR1 and CDR2 from the germline V gene are MNHNY and SVGAGI (reference sequence). The CDR3: CASRGGTGGFEQYV. The CDR3 DNA is TGTGCCAGCAGGGGGGGGACAGGCGGGTTCGAGCAGTACGTC.

The V gene is TRBV6-5, the J gene TRBJ1-5, with D tentatively TRBD1 (6 bases). CDR1 MNHEY and CDR2 SVGAGI come from the germline V gene. CDR3 length: 14 residues. V was shortened by 4 bases and J by 9 bases, with 16 bases between the two germline ends. CDR3 residues: CASSLDRSNGPQHF. CDR3 bases: TGTGCCAGCAGTTTAGACAGGAGCAATGGGCCCCAGCATTTT.

The chain recombines TRBV9 with TRBJ2-2; 7 bases line up with TRBD2. Germline loops: CDR1 SGDLS, CDR2 YYNGEE. This CDR3 has 14 amino acids. The ends lost 5 bases at V and 7 bases at J; junction bases unmatched: 8. This CDR3 is CASSGSGSGGELFF. The DNA for the CDR3 is TGTGCCAGCAGTGGTAGCGGGTCCGGCGGGGAGCTGTTTTTT.

The chain employs TRBV6-6 and TRBJ2-7, with 7 bases matching TRBD1. CDR1 is MNHNY, CDR2 SVGAGI, per germline (reference sequence). The CDR3 sequence is 12 residues long. Trimming at V came to 9 bases and at J to 2 bases, leaving 4 bases not matched to a gene. CDR3 amino acids: CASATGTYEQYF. DNA for the CDR3: TGTGCCAGTGCGACAGGGACCTACGAGCAGTACTTC.

The chain couples TRBV4-2 to TRBJ2-2; the D is unclear. V lost 4 bases to trimming and J lost 5 bases, with 29 bases between them. CDR3 length: 20 amino acids. Germline CDR1 is LGHNA and CDR2 is YNFKEQ. The CDR3 sequence: CASSPQVRHPPKFWTGELFF. The CDR3 DNA reads as TGTGCCAGCAGCCCCCAGGTGAGACACCCCCCGAAGTTTTGGACCGGGGAGCTGTTTTTT.

The V call is TRBV2, the J call TRBJ1-1, with D perhaps matching TRBD1 (6 bases). CDR3 size: 14 residues. The V gene lost 6 bases and the J gene lost 1 base, with 12 bases spanning the gap. The germline V gene has CDR1 SNHLY and CDR2 FYNNEI. The CDR3 region is CASSQGWENTEAFF. The DNA of the CDR3 is TGTGCCAGCAGCCAGGGGTGGGAGAACACTGAAGCTTTCTTT.